The T cell receptor beta chain described here comes from a study of shared clonotypes between healthy human individuals. Generated by immunoSEQ multiplex PCR, the TCRdb table keeps only in-frame clones and is missing some. Of about 1.1 million clones listed, about four fifths are singletons. Regarding this clone: Its target is unknown.

The study's findings and limits: The sharing of roughly 5% of naive CD4 clonotypes was seen across a few donors.

Donors had no recently reported acute infections or vaccinations and were HIV-negative. Germline V gene data show CDR1 as KGHSH and CDR2 as LQKENI. The CDR3 totals 17 residues. J lost 7 bases, V lost 3 bases, and 15 bases had no gene match. This clonotype was obtained from a man younger than 35 in good health. Some clones in this sample may be carry-over from other donors' samples. The J gene is TRBJ1-5, the V gene TRBV18; 7 nucleotides align to TRBD1. Sequenced material: memory CD4+ T cells from PBMCs. Documented subset: CD45RA-negative fraction. CDR3 loop: CASSPTAATGTGQPQHF. The CDR3 bases are TGTGCCAGCTCACCCACCGCGGCGACAGGGACGGGGCAGCCCCAGCATTTT.